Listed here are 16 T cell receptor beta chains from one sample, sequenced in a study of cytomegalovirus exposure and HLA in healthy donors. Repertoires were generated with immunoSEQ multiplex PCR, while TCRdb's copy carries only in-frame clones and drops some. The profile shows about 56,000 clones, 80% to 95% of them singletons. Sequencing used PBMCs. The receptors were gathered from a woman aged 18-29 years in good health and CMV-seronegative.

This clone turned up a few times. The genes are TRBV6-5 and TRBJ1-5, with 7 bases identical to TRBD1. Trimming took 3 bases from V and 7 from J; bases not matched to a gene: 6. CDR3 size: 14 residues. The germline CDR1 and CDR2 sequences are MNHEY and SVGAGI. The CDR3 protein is CASSYYRGFQPQHF. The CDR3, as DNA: TGTGCCAGCAGTTATTACAGGGGATTCCAGCCCCAGCATTTT.

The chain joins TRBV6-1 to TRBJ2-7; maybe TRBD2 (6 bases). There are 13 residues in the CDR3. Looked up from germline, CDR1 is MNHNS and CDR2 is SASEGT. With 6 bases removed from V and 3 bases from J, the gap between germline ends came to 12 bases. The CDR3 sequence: CASRGLPFYEQYV. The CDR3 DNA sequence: TGTGCCAGCAGAGGACTACCCTTCTACGAGCAGTACGTC.

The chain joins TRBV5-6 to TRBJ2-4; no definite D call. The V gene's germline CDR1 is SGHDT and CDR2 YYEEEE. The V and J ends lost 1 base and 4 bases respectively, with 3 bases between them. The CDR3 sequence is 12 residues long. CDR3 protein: CASSLLKNIQYF. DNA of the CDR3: TGTGCCAGCAGCTTGCTGAAAAACATTCAGTACTTC. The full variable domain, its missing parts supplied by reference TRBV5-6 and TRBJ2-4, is DAGVTQSPTHLIKTRGQQVTLRCSPKSGHDTVSWYQQALGQGPQFIFQYYEEEERQRGNFPDRFSGHQFPNYSSELNVNALLLGDSALYLCASSLLKNIQYFGAGTRLSVL.

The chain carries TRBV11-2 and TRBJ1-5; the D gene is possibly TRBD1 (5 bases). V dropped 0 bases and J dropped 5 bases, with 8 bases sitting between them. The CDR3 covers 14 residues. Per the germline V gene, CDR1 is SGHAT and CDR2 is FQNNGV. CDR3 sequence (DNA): TGTGCCAGCAGCTTAGAGGGGGGATATCAGCCCCAGCATTTT. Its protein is CASSLEGGYQPQHF.

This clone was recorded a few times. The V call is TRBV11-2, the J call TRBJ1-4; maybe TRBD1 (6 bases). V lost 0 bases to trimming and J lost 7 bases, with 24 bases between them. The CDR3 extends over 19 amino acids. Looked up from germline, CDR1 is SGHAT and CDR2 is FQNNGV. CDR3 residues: CASSLDLSHKTGLIEKLFF. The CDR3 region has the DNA TGTGCCAGCAGCTTAGACCTATCTCACAAAACAGGGCTGATTGAAAAACTGTTTTTT. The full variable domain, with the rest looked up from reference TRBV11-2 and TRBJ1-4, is EAGVAQSPRYKIIEKRQSVAFWCNPISGHATLYWYQQILGQGPKLLIQFQNNGVVDDSQLPKDRFSAERLKGVDSTLKIQPAKLEDSAVYLCASSLDLSHKTGLIEKLFFGSGTQLSVL.

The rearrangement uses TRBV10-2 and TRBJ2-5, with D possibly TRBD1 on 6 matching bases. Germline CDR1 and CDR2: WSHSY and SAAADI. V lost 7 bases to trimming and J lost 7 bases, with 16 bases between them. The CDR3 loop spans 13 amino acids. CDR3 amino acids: CASMAGVSSTQYF. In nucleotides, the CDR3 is TGCGCCAGCATGGCAGGGGTGTCTTCGACCCAGTACTTC.

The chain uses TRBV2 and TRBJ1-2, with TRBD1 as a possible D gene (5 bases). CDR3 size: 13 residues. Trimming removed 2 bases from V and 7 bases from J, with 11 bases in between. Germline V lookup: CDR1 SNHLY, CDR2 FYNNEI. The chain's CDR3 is CASSENVGGGYTF. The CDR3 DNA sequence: TGTGCCAGCAGTGAAAACGTGGGGGGTGGCTACACCTTC.

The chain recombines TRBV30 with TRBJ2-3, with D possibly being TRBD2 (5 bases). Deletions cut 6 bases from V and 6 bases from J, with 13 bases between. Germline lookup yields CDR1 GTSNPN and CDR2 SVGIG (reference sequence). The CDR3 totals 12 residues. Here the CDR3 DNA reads TGTGCCTGCCACCAGAGGGAGGATACGCAGTATTTT. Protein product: CACHQREDTQYF.

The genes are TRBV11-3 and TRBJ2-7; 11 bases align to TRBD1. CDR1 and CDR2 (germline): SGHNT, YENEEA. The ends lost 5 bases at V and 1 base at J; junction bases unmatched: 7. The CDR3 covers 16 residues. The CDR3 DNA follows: TGTGCCAGCAGCCCGGGGACAGGGGGAGCATCCTACGAGCAGTACTTC. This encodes CASSPGTGGASYEQYF. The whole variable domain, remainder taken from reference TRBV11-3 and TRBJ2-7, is EAGVVQSPRYKIIEKKQPVAFWCNPISGHNTLYWYLQNLGQGPELLIRYENEEAVDDSQLPKDRFSAERLKGVDSTLKIQPAELGDSAVYLCASSPGTGGASYEQYFGPGTRLTVT.

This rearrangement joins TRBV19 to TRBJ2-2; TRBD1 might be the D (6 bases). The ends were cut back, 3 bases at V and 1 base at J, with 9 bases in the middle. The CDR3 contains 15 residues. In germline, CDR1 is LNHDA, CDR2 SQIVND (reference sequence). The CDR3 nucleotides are TGTGCCAGTAGTATGAACAGGGTGAACACCGGGGAGCTGTTTTTT. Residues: CASSMNRVNTGELFF.

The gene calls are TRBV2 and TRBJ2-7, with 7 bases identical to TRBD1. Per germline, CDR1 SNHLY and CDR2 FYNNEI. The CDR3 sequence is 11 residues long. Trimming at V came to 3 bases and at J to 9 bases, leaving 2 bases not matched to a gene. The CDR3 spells CASSDSGGQYV. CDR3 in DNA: TGTGCCAGCAGTGATTCAGGGGGGCAGTACGTC.

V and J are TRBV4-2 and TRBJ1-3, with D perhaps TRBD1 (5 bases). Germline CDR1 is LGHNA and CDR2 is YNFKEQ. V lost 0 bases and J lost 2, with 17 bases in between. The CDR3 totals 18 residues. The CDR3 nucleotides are TGTGCCAGCAGCCAAGATCGGGGGTTAACTTCTCCTGGAAACACCATATATTTT. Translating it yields CASSQDRGLTSPGNTIYF.

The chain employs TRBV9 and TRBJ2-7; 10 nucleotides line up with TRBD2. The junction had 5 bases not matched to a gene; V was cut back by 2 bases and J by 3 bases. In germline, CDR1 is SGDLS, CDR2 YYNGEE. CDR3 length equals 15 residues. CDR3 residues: CASSVASGGYYEQYF. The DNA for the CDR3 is TGTGCCAGCAGCGTCGCTAGCGGGGGCTACTACGAGCAGTACTTC.

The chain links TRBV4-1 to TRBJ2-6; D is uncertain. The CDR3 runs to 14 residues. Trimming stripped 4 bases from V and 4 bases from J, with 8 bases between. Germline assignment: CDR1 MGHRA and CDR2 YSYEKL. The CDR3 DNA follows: TGCGCCAGCAGCCTCCTTCCCGGGGCCAACGTCCTGACTTTC. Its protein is CASSLLPGANVLTF.

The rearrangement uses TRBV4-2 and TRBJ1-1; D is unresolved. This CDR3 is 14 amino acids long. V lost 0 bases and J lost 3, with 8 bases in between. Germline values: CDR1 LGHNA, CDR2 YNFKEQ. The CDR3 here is CASSQEGGYTEAFF. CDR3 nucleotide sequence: TGTGCCAGCAGCCAAGAGGGAGGCTACACTGAAGCTTTCTTT.

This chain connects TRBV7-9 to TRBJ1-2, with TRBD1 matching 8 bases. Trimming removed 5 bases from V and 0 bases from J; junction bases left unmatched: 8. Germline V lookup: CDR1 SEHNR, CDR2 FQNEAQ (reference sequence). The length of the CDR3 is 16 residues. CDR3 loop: CASSTRDRRANYGYTF. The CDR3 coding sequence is TGTGCCAGCAGCACGAGGGACAGGAGAGCTAACTATGGCTACACCTTC.